What follows describes a single T cell receptor (beta chain). This table comes from immunoSEQ multiplex PCR, and its TCRdb copy is limited to in-frame clones, with some not included. The repertoire holds more than 300,000 clones, with roughly 90% as singletons. The V gene lost 1 base and the J gene lost 4 bases, with 16 bases spanning the gap. The CDR3 contains 16 residues. Germline values: CDR1 LGHDT, CDR2 YNNKEL (reference sequence). These data originate in a study of blood T cell repertoires in COVID-19. Within the 2 weeks before study entry, each person in the exposed group met a COVID-19 case. The origin of this receptor is a woman in her thirties or forties who had been exposed to COVID-19. This chain links TRBV3-1 (or the pseudogene TRBV3-2) with TRBJ1-1, with no clear D. Source material: PBMCs or T cells enriched from blood (not recorded which). CDR3 sequence reads: CASSQGLGRVGTEAFF. The CDR3 DNA reads TGTGCCAGCAGCCAAGGCCTCGGGAGGGTTGGCACTGAAGCTTTCTTT.